This T cell receptor (beta chain) originates from a study of response to subunit inactivated influenza vaccine. This clonotype showed up many times. TCRdb reanalysed the RT-PCR reads using MiXCR and keeps one entry per CDR3 protein. The table shows about 700,000 distinct CDR3 sequences, with approximately 14% occurring only once. Trimming shortened V by 4 bases and J by 9 bases, and 10 bases separated the two germline ends. CDR3 size: 11 residues. The V gene's germline CDR1 is SEHNR and CDR2 FQNEAQ (reference sequence). The sample here was PBMCs from blood, taken 14 to 15 days before vaccination. This sequence was found in a man aged 50-60 years who received an inactivated influenza vaccine. The chain is built from TRBV7-9 and TRBJ2-7, with no clear D. The CDR3 loop reads CASSSGRGQYF. In nucleotides, the CDR3 is TGTGCCAGCAGCTCTGGACGAGGGCAGTACTTC.